This T cell receptor beta chain was retrieved from a study of blood T cell repertoires in COVID-19. As for the study in general: Samples representing acute and convalescent COVID-19 were sourced from the United States, Italy and Spain. T cells, B-cell-depleted T cells, or PBMCs provided the cDNA or gDNA that served as material.

Authors' analysis steps: The assay estimated nucleated cells by amplifying reference gene primers. TCRdb's copy holds only in-frame clones and misses some; the assay was immunoSEQ multiplex PCR. The D gene and trimming were derived from the DNA, and the V and J assignments and clone size from that table. The sample lists 60,000 to 95,000 clones; roughly nine tenths were seen once. Trimming cost V 0 bases and J 8 bases, with 14 bases left between them. Germline values: CDR1 MNHEY, CDR2 SVGAGI. This CDR3 is built from 16 residues. This TCR was sampled from a woman aged 80 or over with active or convalescent COVID-19. Sequences were obtained from peripheral blood. This sequence joins TRBV6-5 and TRBJ1-6; maybe TRBD1 (5 bases). As DNA, the CDR3 is TGTGCCAGCAGTTACTCGAATCAGGGTGCTGATTCACCCCTCCACTTT. Its protein product is CASSYSNQGADSPLHF.